The rows below give T cell receptor beta chains drawn from one sample of a study of early T cells in non-severe SARS-CoV-2 infection. Using its own MiXCR run on the 5' RACE reads, TCRdb lists one record per CDR3 protein. The sample lists more than 60,000 distinct CDR3 sequences; approximately 13% were seen once. Sequenced sample: whole blood. These receptors were obtained from an adult who was a healthcare worker with PCR-confirmed SARS-CoV-2 infection or an uninfected control (not recorded which). CDR3s include the opening cysteine and the closing phenylalanine or tryptophan. A D gene is named only where the DNA matches it firmly. Only some rows state a clone size, as once, few, many or a class for expanded clones.

j_gene: TRBJ1-1; abundance: few; d_gene: TRBD1; v_gene: TRBV5-1; CDR3nt: TGCGCCAGCAGCACGACAGGGAGGAACACTGAAGCTTTCTTT; CDR3aa: CASSTTGRNTEAFF
j_gene: TRBJ2-7; abundance: few; d_gene: NA; v_gene: TRBV7-6; CDR3nt: TGTGCCAGCAGCTTAGGTAGTGGCTACGAGCAGTACTTC; CDR3aa: CASSLGSGYEQYF
j_gene: TRBJ1-2; abundance: NA; d_gene: TRBD1; v_gene: TRBV4-1; CDR3nt: TGCGCCAGCAGCCAAGGAAGGGGCCGCCCGGACAGGGTGAATGGCTACACCTTC; CDR3aa: CASSQGRGRPDRVNGYTF
j_gene: TRBJ1-1; abundance: few; d_gene: NA; v_gene: TRBV29-1; CDR3nt: TGCAGCGTTGAACAGGGGATCTATGAAGCTTTCTTT; CDR3aa: CSVEQGIYEAFF
j_gene: TRBJ2-1; abundance: NA; d_gene: NA; v_gene: TRBV6-6; CDR3nt: TGTGCCAGCAGTGACAGGCACCACAATGAGCAGTTCTTC; CDR3aa: CASSDRHHNEQFF
j_gene: TRBJ2-7; abundance: many; d_gene: NA; v_gene: TRBV14; CDR3nt: TGTGCCAGCAGCCAAGATCGGTGGTCTGAGTACTTC; CDR3aa: CASSQDRWSEYF
j_gene: TRBJ2-3; abundance: NA; d_gene: TRBD2; v_gene: TRBV30; CDR3nt: TGTGCCTGGAGTAGGACTAGCGGGAGGGCGTATACGCAGTATTTT; CDR3aa: CAWSRTSGRAYTQYF
j_gene: TRBJ2-7; abundance: NA; d_gene: NA; v_gene: TRBV30; CDR3nt: TGTGCCTGGAGTTCGCCCAGCGAGCGCTCCTACGAGCAGTACTTC; CDR3aa: CAWSSPSERSYEQYF
j_gene: TRBJ1-6; abundance: NA; d_gene: NA; v_gene: TRBV11-2; CDR3nt: TGTGCCAGCAGCTCTTCTAGGGGCACACCCCTCCACTTT; CDR3aa: CASSSSRGTPLHF
j_gene: TRBJ2-1; abundance: few; d_gene: NA; v_gene: TRBV6-1; CDR3nt: TGTGCCAGCAGTGAACGGCCAGTGTACAATGAGCAGTTCTTC; CDR3aa: CASSERPVYNEQFF